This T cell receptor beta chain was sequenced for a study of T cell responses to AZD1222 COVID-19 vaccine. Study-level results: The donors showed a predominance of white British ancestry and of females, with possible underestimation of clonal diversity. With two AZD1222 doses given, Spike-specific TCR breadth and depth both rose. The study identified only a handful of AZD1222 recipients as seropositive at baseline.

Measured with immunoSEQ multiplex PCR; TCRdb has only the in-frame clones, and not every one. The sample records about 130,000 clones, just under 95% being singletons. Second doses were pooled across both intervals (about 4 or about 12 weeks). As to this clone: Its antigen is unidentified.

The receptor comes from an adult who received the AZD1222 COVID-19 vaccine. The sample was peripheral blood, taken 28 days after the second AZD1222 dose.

As DNA, the CDR3 is TGTGCCACCAGTGATTCCACGGGACCTAACTATGGCTACACCTTC. Amino acid sequence: CATSDSTGPNYGYTF. The genes are TRBV24-1 and TRBJ1-2, with D perhaps matching TRBD1 (5 bases). With 2 bases removed from V and 0 bases from J, the gap between germline ends came to 9 bases. Germline CDR1 and CDR2: KGHDR and SFDVKD. This CDR3 has 15 amino acids.